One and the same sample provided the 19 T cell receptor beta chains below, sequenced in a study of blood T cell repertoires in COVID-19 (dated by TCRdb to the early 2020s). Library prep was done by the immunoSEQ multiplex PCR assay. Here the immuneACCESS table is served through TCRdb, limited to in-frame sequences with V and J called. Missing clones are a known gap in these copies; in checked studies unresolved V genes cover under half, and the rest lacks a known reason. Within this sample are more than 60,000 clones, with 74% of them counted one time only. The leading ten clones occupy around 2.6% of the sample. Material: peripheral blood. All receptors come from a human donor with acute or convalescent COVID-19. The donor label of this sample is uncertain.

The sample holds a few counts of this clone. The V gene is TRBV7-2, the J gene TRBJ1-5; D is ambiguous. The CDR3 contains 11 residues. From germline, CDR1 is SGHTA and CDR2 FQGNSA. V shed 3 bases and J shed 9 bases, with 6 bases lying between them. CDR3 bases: TGTGCCAGCAGCTTGAGCGGGCCCCAGCATTTT. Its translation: CASSLSGPQHF. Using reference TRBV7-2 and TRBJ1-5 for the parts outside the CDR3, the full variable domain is GAGVSQSPSNKVTEKGKDVELRCDPISGHTALYWYRQSLGQGLEFLIYFQGNSAPDKSGLPSDRFSAERTGGSVSTLTIQRTQQEDSAVYLCASSLSGPQHFGDGTRLSIL.

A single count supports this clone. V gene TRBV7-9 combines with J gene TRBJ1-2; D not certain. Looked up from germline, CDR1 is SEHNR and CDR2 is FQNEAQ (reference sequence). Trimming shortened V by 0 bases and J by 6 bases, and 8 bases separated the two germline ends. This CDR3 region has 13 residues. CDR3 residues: CASSLALAHGYTF. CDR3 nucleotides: TGTGCCAGCAGCTTAGCCCTGGCTCATGGCTACACCTTC.

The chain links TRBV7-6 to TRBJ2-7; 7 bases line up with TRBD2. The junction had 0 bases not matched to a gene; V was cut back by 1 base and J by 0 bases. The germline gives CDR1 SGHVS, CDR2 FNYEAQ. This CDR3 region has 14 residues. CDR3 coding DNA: TGTGCCAGCAGCTTAGGGGAGGGCTCCTACGAGCAGTACTTC. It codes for CASSLGEGSYEQYF.

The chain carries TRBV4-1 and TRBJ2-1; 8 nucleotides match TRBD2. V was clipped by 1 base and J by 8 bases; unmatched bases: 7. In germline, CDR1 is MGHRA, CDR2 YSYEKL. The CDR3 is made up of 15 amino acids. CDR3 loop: CASSQVASGFDEQFF. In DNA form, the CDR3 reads TGCGCCAGCAGCCAAGTGGCTAGCGGGTTTGATGAGCAGTTCTTC.

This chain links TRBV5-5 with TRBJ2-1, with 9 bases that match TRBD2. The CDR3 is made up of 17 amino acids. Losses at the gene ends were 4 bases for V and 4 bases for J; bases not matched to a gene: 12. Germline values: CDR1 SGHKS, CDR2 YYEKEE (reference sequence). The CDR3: CASSPKREVALYNEQFF. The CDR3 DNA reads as TGTGCCAGCAGCCCAAAGCGGGAGGTGGCCTTATACAATGAGCAGTTCTTC. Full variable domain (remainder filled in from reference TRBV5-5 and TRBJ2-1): DAGVTQSPTHLIKTRGQQVTLRCSPISGHKSVSWYQQVLGQGPQFIFQYYEKEERGRGNFPDRFSARQFPNYSSELNVNALLLGDSALYLCASSPKREVALYNEQFFGPGTRLTVL.

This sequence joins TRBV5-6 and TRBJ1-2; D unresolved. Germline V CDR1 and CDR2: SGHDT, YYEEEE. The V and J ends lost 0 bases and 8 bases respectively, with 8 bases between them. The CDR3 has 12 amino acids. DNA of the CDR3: TGTGCCAGCAGCTTGGTTACGGGGGGCTACACCTTC. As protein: CASSLVTGGYTF.

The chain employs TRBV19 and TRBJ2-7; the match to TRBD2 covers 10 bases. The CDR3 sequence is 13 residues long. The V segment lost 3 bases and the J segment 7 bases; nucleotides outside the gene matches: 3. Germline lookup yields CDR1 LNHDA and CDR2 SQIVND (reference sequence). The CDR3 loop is CASSIASGSEQYF. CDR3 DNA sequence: TGTGCCAGTAGTATTGCTAGCGGGAGTGAGCAGTACTTC. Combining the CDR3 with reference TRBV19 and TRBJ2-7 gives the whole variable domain DGGITQSPKYLFRKEGQNVTLSCEQNLNHDAMYWYRQDPGQGLRLIYYSQIVNDFQKGDIAEGYSVSREKKESFPLTVTSAQKNPTAFYLCASSIASGSEQYFGPGTRLTVT.

The CDR3 DNA sequence: TGTGCCAGCAGCACCGGACAGGGAAATCAAGAGACCCAGTACTTC. This translates into CASSTGQGNQETQYF. This chain connects TRBV9 to TRBJ2-5, with 8 bases fitting TRBD1. The CDR3 totals 15 residues. The V and J ends lost 4 bases and 2 bases, in that order; junction bases with no gene match: 7. The germline V gene has CDR1 SGDLS and CDR2 YYNGEE. The variable domain in full, completed from reference TRBV9 and TRBJ2-5, reads DSGVTQTPKHLITATGQRVTLRCSPRSGDLSVYWYQQSLDQGLQFLIQYYNGEERAKGNILERFSAQQFPDLHSELNLSSLELGDSALYFCASSTGQGNQETQYFGPGTRLLVL.

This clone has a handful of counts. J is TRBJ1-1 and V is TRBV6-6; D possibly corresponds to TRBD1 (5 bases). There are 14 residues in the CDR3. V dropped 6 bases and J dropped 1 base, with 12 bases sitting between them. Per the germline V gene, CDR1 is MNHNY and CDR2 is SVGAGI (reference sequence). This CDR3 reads CASRPGGENTEAFF. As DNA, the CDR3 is TGTGCCAGCAGGCCGGGGGGGGAGAACACTGAAGCTTTCTTT.

CDR3 DNA: TGTGCCAGCAGTGAAAGGACTGTTTCACCCCTCCACTTT. It translates to CASSERTVSPLHF. The rearrangement links TRBV6-1 to TRBJ1-6; D ambiguous. The CDR3 sequence is 13 residues long. V was cut by 2 bases and J by 9 bases, with 8 bases left in between. CDR1 and CDR2 from the germline V gene are MNHNS and SASEGT.

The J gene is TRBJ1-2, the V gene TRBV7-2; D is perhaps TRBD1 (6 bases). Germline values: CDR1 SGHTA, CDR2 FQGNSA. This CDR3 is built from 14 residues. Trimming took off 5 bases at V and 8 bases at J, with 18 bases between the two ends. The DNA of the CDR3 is TGTGCCAGCAGCCCAGGGCCCCGGACAGAAGGCTACACCTTC. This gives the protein CASSPGPRTEGYTF.

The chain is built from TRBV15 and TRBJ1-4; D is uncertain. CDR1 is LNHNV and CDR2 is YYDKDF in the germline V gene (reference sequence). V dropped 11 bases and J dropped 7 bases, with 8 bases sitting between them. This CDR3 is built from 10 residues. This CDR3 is CACGTEKLFF. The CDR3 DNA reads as TGTGCCTGCGGCACTGAAAAACTGTTTTTT.

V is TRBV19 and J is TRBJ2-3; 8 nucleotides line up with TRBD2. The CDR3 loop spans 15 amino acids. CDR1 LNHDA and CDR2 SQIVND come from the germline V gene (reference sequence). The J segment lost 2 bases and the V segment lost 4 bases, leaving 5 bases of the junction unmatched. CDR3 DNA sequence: TGTGCCAGTAGTACTAGCGGGTCCTCCACAGATACGCAGTATTTT. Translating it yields CASSTSGSSTDTQYF.

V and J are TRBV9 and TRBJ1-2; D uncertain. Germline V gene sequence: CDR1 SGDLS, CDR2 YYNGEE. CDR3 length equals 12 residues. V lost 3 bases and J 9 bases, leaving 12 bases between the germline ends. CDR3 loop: CASSADGRRYTF. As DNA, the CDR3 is TGTGCCAGCAGCGCGGACGGGAGGCGCTACACCTTC.

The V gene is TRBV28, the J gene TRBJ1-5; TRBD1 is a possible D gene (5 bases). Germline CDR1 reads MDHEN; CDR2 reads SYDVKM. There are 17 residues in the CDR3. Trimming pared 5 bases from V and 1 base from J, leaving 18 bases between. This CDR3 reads CASSLTSGLRSNQPQHF. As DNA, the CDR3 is TGTGCCAGCAGTCTCACTTCGGGACTCCGGAGCAATCAGCCCCAGCATTTT. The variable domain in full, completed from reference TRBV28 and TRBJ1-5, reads DVKVTQSSRYLVKRTGEKVFLECVQDMDHENMFWYRQDPGLGLRLIYFSYDVKMKEKGDIPEGYSVSREKKERFSLILESASTNQTSMYLCASSLTSGLRSNQPQHFGDGTRLSIL.

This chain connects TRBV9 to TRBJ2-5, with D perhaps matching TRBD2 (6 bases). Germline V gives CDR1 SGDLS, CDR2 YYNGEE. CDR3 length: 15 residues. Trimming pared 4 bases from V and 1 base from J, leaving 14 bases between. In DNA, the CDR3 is TGTGCCAGCAGCACGGGCCCGGGACTCCAAGAGACCCAGTACTTC. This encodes CASSTGPGLQETQYF.

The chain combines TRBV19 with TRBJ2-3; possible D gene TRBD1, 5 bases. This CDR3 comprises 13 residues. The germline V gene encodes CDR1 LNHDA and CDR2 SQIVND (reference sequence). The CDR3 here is CASSAVRADTQYF. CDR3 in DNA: TGTGCAAGCTCCGCTGTCAGGGCAGATACGCAGTATTTT.

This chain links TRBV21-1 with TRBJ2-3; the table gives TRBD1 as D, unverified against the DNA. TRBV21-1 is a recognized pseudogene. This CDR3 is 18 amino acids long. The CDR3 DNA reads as TGTGCCAGCAGCAAAAGCAAACCGGGACCAGTCAGGGGAGATACGCAGTATTTT. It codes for CASSKSKPGPVRGDTQYF.

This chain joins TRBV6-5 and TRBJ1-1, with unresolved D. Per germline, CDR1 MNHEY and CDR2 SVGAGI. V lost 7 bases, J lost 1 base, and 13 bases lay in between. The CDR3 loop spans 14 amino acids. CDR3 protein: CASNPGGWNTEAFF. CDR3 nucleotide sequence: TGTGCCAGCAACCCGGGAGGCTGGAACACTGAAGCTTTCTTT.